This is a list of T cell receptor beta chains from one sample in a study of cytomegalovirus exposure and HLA in healthy donors. The data were produced by immunoSEQ multiplex PCR, yet TCRdb's version contains in-frame clones alone and is incomplete. The table has some 140,000 clones, around 77% seen once. Sequenced: PBMCs. The source is a young man in good health. CDR3s include the opening cysteine and the closing phenylalanine or tryptophan. D genes are given only for firm matches. The size entry is marked missing in some rows and otherwise reads once, few, many or a size class.

TRBV29-1,.,TRBJ1-1,.,TGCAGCGTTTGGACAGTCATGAACACTGAAGCTTTCTTT,CSVWTVMNTEAFF
TRBV19,.,TRBJ2-7,TRBD1,TGTGCCAGTAGCGATTCCGGGACAGGGGCCTACGAGCAGTACTTC,CASSDSGTGAYEQYF
TRBV29-1,.,TRBJ1-2,TRBD1,TGCAGCGTAGCGGACAGGGGAGTTCCGAACTATGGCTACACCTTC,CSVADRGVPNYGYTF
TRBV5-4,.,TRBJ2-1,TRBD1,TGTGCCAGCAGCCCCCGGACAGGGGGGAATGAGCAGTTCTTC,CASSPRTGGNEQFF
TRBV4-3,few,TRBJ2-1,TRBD1,TGCGCCAGCAGCCAAGATTTATGGACAGGGATAGGTAATGAGCAGTTCTTC,CASSQDLWTGIGNEQFF
TRBV13,.,TRBJ2-2,.,TGTGCCAGCAGCCACACCCGGCAGGGGCTGGCCGGGGAGCTGTTTTTT,CASSHTRQGLAGELFF
TRBV7-9,.,TRBJ2-5,.,TGTGCCAGCAGCGCCTTAGGGGGGGCGGGAAAGACCCAGTACTTC,CASSALGGAGKTQYF
TRBV28,.,TRBJ2-7,TRBD1,TGTGCCAGCAGTTCCCCCTCCTCCAGGGGGAGACAATCCTACGAGCAGTACTTC,CASSSPSSRGRQSYEQYF
TRBV29-1,.,TRBJ2-1,TRBD2,TGCAGCGCGACCCCGGGACTAGCGGGAGGAGGATGGTTCTTC,CSATPGLAGGGWFF
TRBV4-1,.,TRBJ2-7,TRBD2,TGCGCCAGCAGCCAAGTGGATAGCGGGATAGGGGAGCAGTACTTC,CASSQVDSGIGEQYF
TRBV28,once,TRBJ1-2,TRBD1,TGTGCCAGCAGGCCCGGACAGGAATATGGCTACACCTTC,CASRPGQEYGYTF
TRBV6-5,.,TRBJ2-5,TRBD1,TGTGCCAGCAGAAGACAGGGGGCTGTAGAGACCCAGTACTTC,CASRRQGAVETQYF
TRBV7-3,.,TRBJ2-2,TRBD2,TGTGCCAGCAGCTCTAGCGGGAGGGCCTCCGGGGAGCTGTTTTTT,CASSSSGRASGELFF
TRBV4-1,.,TRBJ2-2,TRBD2,TGCGCCAGCAGCCAAGGAGCGGGGGGCGCGAACACCGGGGAGCTGTTTTTT,CASSQGAGGANTGELFF
TRBV25-1,.,TRBJ1-1,.,TGTGCCAGCAGTGATAAGCCTGACACAACCCTAATGAACACTGAAGCTTTCTTT,CASSDKPDTTLMNTEAFF
TRBV9,once,TRBJ2-5,.,TGTGCCAGCAGCGCGCGGGACTGGTGGGAGACCCAGTACTTC,CASSARDWWETQYF
TRBV28,.,TRBJ2-7,TRBD2,TGTGCCAGCAGTTTAAAAAAGCAGACTAGCGGGAGGGACGAGCAGTACTTC,CASSLKKQTSGRDEQYF
TRBV7-9,.,TRBJ2-5,TRBD2,TGTGCCAGCAGCTCGGCGGGAGTAGCTGAGACCCAGTACTTC,CASSSAGVAETQYF
TRBV29-1,.,TRBJ1-1,.,TGCAGCGTCGTCGGAGGGAACACTGAGGCTTTCTTT,CSVVGGNTEAFF
TRBV15,.,TRBJ2-1,.,TGTGCCACCAGCAGAGTGAGGGCTAGCGCAAGCTCCTACAATGAGCAGTTCTTC,CATSRVRASASSYNEQFF
TRBV6-5,once,TRBJ2-5,.,TGTGCCAGCACCAAGGCTAGCGGGACAGGGACCCAGTACTTC,CASTKASGTGTQYF
TRBV9,few,TRBJ2-7,.,TGTGCCAGCAGCCCTGGAGTCAGCTCCTACGAGCAGTACTTC,CASSPGVSSYEQYF
TRBV5-1,.,TRBJ2-5,.,TGCGCCAGCAGCTTGGGCAGGGAAGAGACCCAGTACTTC,CASSLGREETQYF
TRBV6-5,.,TRBJ1-1,.,TGTGCCAGCACAGGAACCTGGAACACTGAAGCTTTCTTT,CASTGTWNTEAFF
TRBV6-4,.,TRBJ2-2,TRBD2,TGTGCCAGCAGTGACGGGGGACTAGCGGGAGTGGGGGACACCGGGGAGCTGTTTTTT,CASSDGGLAGVGDTGELFF
TRBV5-1,.,TRBJ2-1,.,TGCGCCAGCAGCTTGCCTGGGGGCTCTCCTTTGGATGAGCAGTTCTTC,CASSLPGGSPLDEQFF
TRBV28,.,TRBJ2-7,TRBD1,TGTGCCAGCGGAACGACAGGGACCAACGAGCAGTACTTC,CASGTTGTNEQYF
TRBV4-3,.,TRBJ2-7,TRBD1,TGCGCCAGCAGCCTGGGACAGGGGGTCCCCGAGCAGTACTTC,CASSLGQGVPEQYF
TRBV4-3,.,TRBJ1-3,.,TGCGCCAGCAGCCAAGATTCGGGGGGGGCTGGAAACACCATATATTTT,CASSQDSGGAGNTIYF
TRBV18,.,TRBJ2-3,TRBD2,TGTGCCAGCTCACCGGGACTAGCGTTTTCAGATACGCAGTATTTT,CASSPGLAFSDTQYF
TRBV5-5,.,TRBJ2-1,.,TGTGCCAGCAGCTTATGGGGGAGGAACCTCAATGAGCAGTTCTTC,CASSLWGRNLNEQFF
TRBV6-5,.,TRBJ2-7,.,TGTGCCAGCAGTCCGGGGTCCGAGCAGTACTTC,CASSPGSEQYF
TRBV27,.,TRBJ2-7,TRBD1,TGTGCCAGCAGTCATGGGGAGGGACAGGGTGCCTACGAGCAGTACTTC,CASSHGEGQGAYEQYF
TRBV19,.,TRBJ2-7,TRBD1,TGTGCCAGTAGTACACCCGGGACAGGGGGGACCTTGCAGTACTTC,CASSTPGTGGTLQYF
TRBV18,.,TRBJ2-3,.,TGTGCCAGCTCACCACTCCTCAGCACAGATACGCAGTATTTT,CASSPLLSTDTQYF
TRBV4-1,.,TRBJ1-5,TRBD1,TGCGCCAGCAGCTCCGCCGACAGGGGATCAGGTCAGCCCCAGCATTTT,CASSSADRGSGQPQHF
TRBV27,.,TRBJ2-2,.,TGTGCCAGCAGGCGTCAGAACACCGGGGAGCTGTTTTTT,CASRRQNTGELFF
TRBV19,.,TRBJ2-2,.,TGTGCCACCAAATGGGGGGGCGTGGGGAACACCGGGGAGCTGTTTTTT,CATKWGGVGNTGELFF
TRBV7-8,.,TRBJ1-2,TRBD1,TGTGCCAGCAGCACCTGGGACAGTCACTATGGCTACACCTTC,CASSTWDSHYGYTF
TRBV9,.,TRBJ2-7,.,TGTGCCAGCGCCCTTGGGCCCTCCTACGAGCAGTACTTC,CASALGPSYEQYF
TRBV4-2,.,TRBJ2-7,TRBD2,TGTGCCAGCAGCCAGGAAGCTAGCGGCAGCTCCTACGAGCAGTACTTC,CASSQEASGSSYEQYF
TRBV9,.,TRBJ2-5,.,TGTGCCAGCAGTGCGGGACTCCAAGAGACCCAGTACTTC,CASSAGLQETQYF
TRBV7-3,.,TRBJ2-1,TRBD2,TGTGCCAGCAGCACCACTAGCGCCTACAATGAGCAGTTCTTC,CASSTTSAYNEQFF
TRBV25-1,.,TRBJ2-1,TRBD2,TGTGCCAGCAGTGACGTTAGCGGGAGCTCCTACAATGAGCAGTTCTTC,CASSDVSGSSYNEQFF
TRBV25-1,.,TRBJ1-2,.,TGTGCCAGCACTTCACGGGGGGGACTGGGCTATGGCTACACCTTC,CASTSRGGLGYGYTF
TRBV29-1,few,TRBJ2-7,TRBD1,TGCAGCGTGCGAGGACAGGGTCCCGGCGAGCAGTACTTC,CSVRGQGPGEQYF
TRBV27,.,TRBJ2-7,.,TGTGCCAGCGCGAGCACCTCCTACGAGCAGTACTTC,CASASTSYEQYF
TRBV11-1,.,TRBJ2-7,TRBD2,TGTGCCAGCAGCTTCGGGACCAGCGGGGCCTACGAGCAGTACTTC,CASSFGTSGAYEQYF
TRBV6-1,.,TRBJ2-1,.,TGTGCCAGCCCGGACTCTTACAATGAGCAGTTCTTC,CASPDSYNEQFF
TRBV4-1,few,TRBJ2-7,TRBD2,TGCGCCAGCAGCCACCCCCTAGCTAGCGGGAGAGACGAGCAGTACTTC,CASSHPLASGRDEQYF
TRBV9,once,TRBJ2-5,TRBD1,TGTGCCAGCAGCGTAGTCTCGGGACAGCGGGAGACCCAGTACTTC,CASSVVSGQRETQYF